The clone carrying this T cell receptor beta chain turned up a few times. This entry belongs to a study of blood T cell repertoires in COVID-19. Study details: Samples representing acute and convalescent COVID-19 were sourced from the United States, Italy and Spain.

Study processing details: Reference gene primers were amplified, and this amplification served to estimate nucleated cell counts. Only in-frame clones appear in the TCRdb table, and some are missing; sequencing was by immunoSEQ multiplex PCR. V and J calls and clone size follow that table, whereas D and trimming were derived from the DNA. The table shows 110,000 to 150,000 clones, with around 82% occurring only once. The origin of this receptor is a woman in her 50s with acute or convalescent COVID-19. Sequenced: peripheral blood.

The CDR3 loop reads CASSQEWLGTRTANNEKLFF. The CDR3 region has the DNA TGCGCCAGCAGCCAAGAATGGCTAGGAACGAGGACTGCTAATAATGAAAAACTGTTTTTT. This chain joins TRBV4-1 and TRBJ1-4; D gene ambiguous. Germline-derived CDR1 and CDR2 are MGHRA and YSYEKL. This CDR3 contains 20 residues. Deletions cut 0 bases from V and 4 bases from J, with 24 bases between.